What follows describes a single T cell receptor beta chain. Here immunoSEQ multiplex PCR was the method, and the copy in TCRdb shows in-frame clones only, minus some. The sample lists a few hundred thousand clones, around 87% seen once, with 1.3% in the top ten. This entry comes from a study of blood T cell repertoires in COVID-19. The wider study: Nucleic acid was either cDNA or gDNA, and it came from T cells, B-cell-depleted T cells, or PBMCs.

CDR3 length: 16 amino acids. Losses at the gene ends were 7 bases for V and 5 bases for J; bases not matched to a gene: 16. Looked up from germline, CDR1 is SEHNR and CDR2 is FQNEAQ (reference sequence). The receptor comes from a man in his thirties or forties who had recovered from COVID-19. The chain employs TRBV7-9 and TRBJ1-1, with 7 bases aligning to TRBD1. Sequenced sample: PBMCs or T cells enriched from blood (not recorded which). The DNA of the CDR3 is TGTGCCAGCACCACACCAAGACGAGGGGGCAAGACTGAAGCTTTCTTT. Amino acids: CASTTPRRGGKTEAFF.